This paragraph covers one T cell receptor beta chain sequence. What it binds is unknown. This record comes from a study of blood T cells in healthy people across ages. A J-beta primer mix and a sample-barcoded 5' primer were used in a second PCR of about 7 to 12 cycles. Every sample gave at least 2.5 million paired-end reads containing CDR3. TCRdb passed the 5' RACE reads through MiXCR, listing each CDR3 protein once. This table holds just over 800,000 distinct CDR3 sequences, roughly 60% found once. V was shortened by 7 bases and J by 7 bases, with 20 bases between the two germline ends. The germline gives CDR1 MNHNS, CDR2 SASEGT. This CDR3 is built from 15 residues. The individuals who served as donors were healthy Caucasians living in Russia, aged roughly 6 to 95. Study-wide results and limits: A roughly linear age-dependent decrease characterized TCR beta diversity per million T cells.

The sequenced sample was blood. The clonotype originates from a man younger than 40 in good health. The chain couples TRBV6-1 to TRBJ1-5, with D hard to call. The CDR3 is CASNSLMVAFQPQHF. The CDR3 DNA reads TGTGCCAGCAATTCTCTGATGGTGGCGTTCCAGCCCCAGCATTTT.